The 23 T cell receptor beta chains listed next were all sequenced from one sample in a study of glioma-infiltrating T cells. Amplification of TCR alpha and beta CDR3 regions from RNA used iRepertoire nested multiplex PCR. Via MiXCR, TCRdb re-called the multiplex PCR reads, giving one row per CDR3 protein. The table has about 180,000 distinct CDR3 sequences, about 47% seen once. The specimen sequenced was glioma tissue, nonneoplastic brain tissue, or PBMCs (not recorded which). The origin of the receptors is a human donor with low-grade glioma or glioblastoma, undergoing nonglioma brain surgery, or in good health (not recorded which).

The sample holds many counts of this clonotype. The V and J genes are TRBV20-1 and TRBJ1-5; no definite D call. The germline V and J ends were trimmed by 6 bases and 5 bases, with 11 bases remaining between them. The germline V gene has CDR1 DFQATT and CDR2 SNEGSKA (reference sequence). The CDR3 spans 12 residues. CDR3 region: CSATNGDQPQHF. The CDR3, as DNA: TGCAGTGCCACCAACGGAGATCAGCCCCAGCATTTT.

The chain combines TRBV29-1 with TRBJ2-1; 8 nucleotides align to TRBD2. The trim removed 6 bases at V and 7 bases at J, leaving 17 bases unmatched. The CDR3 totals 16 residues. Germline CDR1 is SQVTM and CDR2 is ANQGSEA. The CDR3: CSVQGIAGRWMNEQFF. The CDR3 bases are TGCAGCGTCCAGGGAATAGCGGGAAGATGGATGAATGAGCAGTTCTTC.

This clonotype was seen at least ten times. This chain links TRBV28 with TRBJ2-7; 11 positions match TRBD1. Trimming at V came to 6 bases and at J to 7 bases, leaving 14 bases not matched to a gene. This CDR3 is 16 amino acids long. The V gene's germline CDR1 is MDHEN and CDR2 SYDVKM. DNA for the CDR3: TGTGCCAGCAGCCTACCTACCGGGACAGGGGGGCTGGAGCAGTACTTC. This encodes CASSLPTGTGGLEQYF.

The chain joins TRBV6-2 or TRBV6-3 to TRBJ2-1; D remains ambiguous. Per germline, CDR1 MNHEY and CDR2 SVGEGT. V lost 3 bases and J 3 bases, leaving 12 bases between the germline ends. The CDR3 is 15 residues long. The CDR3 loop reads CASSYGIEIYNEQFF. The DNA for the CDR3 is TGTGCCAGCAGTTATGGAATAGAGATCTACAATGAGCAGTTCTTC.

This clonotype was seen repeatedly, ten times or more. V usage is TRBV20-1 and J usage is TRBJ2-2; D is ambiguous. The CDR3 is made up of 14 amino acids. V dropped 3 bases and J dropped 3 bases, with 11 bases sitting between them. The germline CDR1 and CDR2 sequences are DFQATT and SNEGSKA (reference sequence). The CDR3 DNA follows: TGCAGTGCTAGGGCTCAAAGGGACACCGGGGAGCTGTTTTTT. It is translated as CSARAQRDTGELFF.

The rearrangement joins TRBV20-1 to TRBJ1-4; no definite D call. The V gene's germline CDR1 is DFQATT and CDR2 SNEGSKA (reference sequence). This CDR3 has 11 residues. CDR3 sequence (DNA): TGCAGCGTCCTCCGAGAAAAAAAACTGTTTTTT. Encoded protein: CSVLREKKLFF.

This clonotype came up many times. The CDR3 coding sequence is TGTGCCAGCATGACAGGGGGAAGTGGAGAGACCCAGTACTTC. As protein: CASMTGGSGETQYF. The chain couples TRBV28 to TRBJ2-5, with TRBD1 matching 9 bases. V lost 7 bases to trimming and J lost 4 bases; unmatched junction nucleotides: 7. CDR3 size: 14 residues. The germline V gene encodes CDR1 MDHEN and CDR2 SYDVKM.

In the case of this clonotype: A clone one base away is much larger, so this may be a read error. This chain uses TRBV2 with TRBJ2-1, with D unclear. Germline V lookup: CDR1 SNHLY, CDR2 FYNNEI. Between the trimmed V and J ends, which lost 10 bases and 8 bases, there was a span of 9 bases. This CDR3 spans 10 amino acids. CDR3 loop: CATHWDEQFF. CDR3 in DNA: TGTGCCACCCATTGGGATGAGCAGTTCTTC.

The sample holds many counts of this clonotype. The CDR3 DNA sequence: TGCGCCAGCAGCCAAGATCAAGGGGGCACTGAAGCTTTCTTT. Translated, it gives CASSQDQGGTEAFF. The V gene is TRBV4-1, the J gene TRBJ1-1; maybe TRBD1 (6 bases). The CDR3 is made up of 14 amino acids. CDR1 is MGHRA and CDR2 is YSYEKL in the germline V gene. V lost 0 bases, J lost 4 bases, and 9 bases lay in between.

There are a few counts of this clonotype. V gene TRBV9 combines with J gene TRBJ2-7; D is perhaps TRBD2 (5 bases). Germline CDR1 SGDLS, CDR2 YYNGEE. The CDR3 contains 14 residues. The ends were cut back, 0 bases at V and 7 bases at J, with 14 bases in the middle. Here the CDR3 DNA reads TGTGCCAGCAGCGTAGCTAGCATGGAAGGGGAGCAGTACTTC. Protein: CASSVASMEGEQYF. Full variable domain (outside the CDR3, taken from reference TRBV9 and TRBJ2-7): DSGVTQTPKHLITATGQRVTLRCSPRSGDLSVYWYQQSLDQGLQFLIQYYNGEERAKGNILERFSAQQFPDLHSELNLSSLELGDSALYFCASSVASMEGEQYFGPGTRLTVT.

In this sample, this clonotype turned up many times. The chain couples TRBV2 to TRBJ1-4; D unclear. There are 14 residues in the CDR3. From germline, CDR1 is SNHLY and CDR2 FYNNEI. V dropped 5 bases and J dropped 8 bases, with 15 bases sitting between them. The CDR3 is CASSPRDRYEKLFF. The CDR3 DNA is TGTGCCAGCAGTCCCCGCGACCGGTACGAAAAACTGTTTTTT.

The V gene is TRBV6-2 or TRBV6-3, the J gene TRBJ2-7; 10 nucleotides agree with TRBD1. Looked up from germline, CDR1 is MNHEY and CDR2 is SVGEGT. J was trimmed by 4 bases and V by 5 bases; bases with no gene match: 5. The CDR3 length is 14 residues. For the CDR3, the DNA is TGTGCCAGCAGTCGACAGGGGGCGTTATACGAGCAGTACTTC. This gives the protein CASSRQGALYEQYF.

The CDR3 is CASSGTGRREQYF. The CDR3 nucleotides are TGCGCCAGCAGCGGGACAGGGAGGAGGGAGCAGTACTTC. The J gene is TRBJ2-7, the V gene TRBV5-1, with 9 nucleotides matching TRBD1. Germline lookup yields CDR1 SGHRS and CDR2 YFSETQ. The length of the CDR3 is 13 residues. V lost 4 bases, J lost 7 bases, and 6 bases stayed unmatched.

This clonotype was seen repeatedly, ten times or more. This chain joins TRBV9 and TRBJ2-3; D perhaps matches TRBD2 (5 bases). V dropped 3 bases and J dropped 0 bases, with 8 bases sitting between them. CDR1 and CDR2 from the germline V gene are SGDLS and YYNGEE. The CDR3 totals 14 residues. Here the CDR3 reads CASSAGLSTDTQYF. The CDR3 bases are TGTGCCAGCAGCGCAGGACTGAGCACAGATACGCAGTATTTT.

This clonotype has a handful of counts. The gene calls are TRBV12-3 or TRBV12-4 and TRBJ1-5; D not certain. V gave up 6 bases and J gave up 7 bases, with 16 bases separating them. The CDR3 is made up of 14 amino acids. The CDR3 is CASSPNWAGQPQHF. The CDR3 DNA is TGTGCCAGCAGCCCTAATTGGGCCGGACAGCCCCAGCATTTT.

A note on this clonotype: Since a much larger clone is just one base distant, this may be a read error. The V gene is TRBV27, the J gene TRBJ2-4, with 7 nucleotides matching TRBD2. The V and J ends lost 2 bases and 9 bases, in that order; junction bases with no gene match: 10. The CDR3 extends over 15 amino acids. Germline V gene data show CDR1 as MNHEY and CDR2 as SMNVEV (reference sequence). DNA of the CDR3: TGTGCCAGCAGTTTACCCCCGGGGGGAGGCGGCATTCAGTACTTC. This codes for CASSLPPGGGGIQYF.

This clonotype was recorded a few times. The J gene is TRBJ2-3, the V gene TRBV3-1; possibly TRBD1 or TRBD2 for D (5 bases each). CDR1 is LGHDT and CDR2 is YNNKEL in the germline V gene (reference sequence). CDR3 length: 15 residues. The V gene lost 4 bases and the J gene lost 0 bases, with 11 bases spanning the gap. In DNA form, the CDR3 reads TGTGCCAGCAGCCGGGACGTCGGAAGCACAGATACGCAGTATTTT. Protein: CASSRDVGSTDTQYF.

A word on this clonotype: A read error may be the cause here, since a much bigger clone is one base away. The chain couples TRBV2 to TRBJ1-1, with D uncertain. CDR3 length: 14 residues. Germline V CDR1 and CDR2: SNHLY, FYNNEI. With 5 bases removed from V and 6 bases from J, the gap between germline ends came to 16 bases. DNA for the CDR3: TGTGCCAGCAGTAGGGTTAGACTCGAACCTGAAGCTTTCTTT. Amino acid sequence: CASSRVRLEPEAFF.

The sample holds many counts of this clonotype. The chain links TRBV20-1 to TRBJ2-5; D is unclear. The CDR3 spans 13 residues. Germline values: CDR1 DFQATT, CDR2 SNEGSKA (reference sequence). The V and J ends lost 6 bases and 4 bases respectively, with 15 bases between them. The CDR3 reads CSANDPLGETQYF. CDR3 nucleotides: TGCAGTGCAAATGACCCCCTCGGAGAGACCCAGTACTTC.

This clonotype has a count of ten or more. As DNA, the CDR3 is TGTGCCAGTACAACGATCACACAAGAGACCCAGTACTTC. Protein product: CASTTITQETQYF. The chain combines TRBV28 with TRBJ2-5; D not certain. CDR1 and CDR2 (germline): MDHEN, SYDVKM. This CDR3 comprises 13 residues. V lost 9 bases and J lost 2, with 13 bases in between. The full variable domain, with the rest looked up from reference TRBV28 and TRBJ2-5, is DVKVTQSSRYLVKRTGEKVFLECVQDMDHENMFWYRQDPGLGLRLIYFSYDVKMKEKGDIPEGYSVSREKKERFSLILESASTNQTSMYLCASTTITQETQYFGPGTRLLVL.

This clonotype has only one observation. This may arise from a read error, as a much more abundant clone is one base away. The rearrangement links TRBV6-4 to TRBJ2-1; a weak D match, TRBD1 (6 bases). Germline V gives CDR1 MRHNA, CDR2 SNTAGT. The CDR3 totals 13 residues. CDR3 sequence: CAGSVWGQREQFF. CDR3 coding DNA: TGTGCCGGCAGTGTTTGGGGGCAACGTGAGCAGTTCTTC.

At least ten counts were recorded for this clonotype. The chain carries TRBV6-1 and TRBJ2-7; D may be TRBD1 (6 bases). Germline values: CDR1 MNHNS, CDR2 SASEGT. The CDR3 has 14 residues. V shed 6 bases and J shed 0 bases, with 12 bases lying between them. CDR3 protein: CASSNQGLSYEQYF. For the CDR3, the DNA is TGTGCCAGCAGCAATCAGGGGCTCTCCTACGAGCAGTACTTC.

As concerns this clonotype: This may arise from a read error, as a much more abundant clone is one base away. This chain joins TRBV20-1 and TRBJ2-3, with TRBD2 identical over 13 bases. The CDR3 totals 17 residues. Germline CDR1 and CDR2: DFQATT and SNEGSKA (reference sequence). CDR3 amino acids: CGVGLAGSAQATDTQYF. In nucleotides, the CDR3 is TGCGGTGTGGGACTAGCGGGATCAGCGCAGGCCACAGATACGCAGTATTTT.